This T cell receptor beta chain emerged from a study of T cell repertoires in cytomegalovirus infection. Study information: Based on public TCR beta signatures, there were indications of CMV infection and of a matching HLA type.

Points on this clonotype: Its specificity is not known.

Findings and limits, study-wide: CMV-specific TCR beta clonotypes restricted by HLA-C were the ones dominating the ex vivo response. Public TCR beta family frequency separated CMV-and-HLA carriers, including in an independent cohort.

In TCRdb, the reads were re-called with MiXCR into one record per CDR3 protein. The data hold under 500,000 distinct CDR3 sequences, with roughly 43% observed a single time. Deletions cut 7 bases from V and 2 bases from J, with 15 bases between. This CDR3 is 14 amino acids long. From germline, CDR1 is MNHEY and CDR2 SVGEGT. The clonotype comes from a human donor in good health (CMV status not recorded). Some clones in this sample may be carry-over from other donors' samples. The source material was cultured PBMCs, sampled from culture after CMV antigen stimulation. The genes are TRBV6-2 or TRBV6-3 and TRBJ2-7; maybe TRBD1 (6 bases). The CDR3 DNA reads as TGTGCCAGCACCCTGACAGGACCCCCCTACGAGCAGTACTTC. Translated, it gives CASTLTGPPYEQYF.